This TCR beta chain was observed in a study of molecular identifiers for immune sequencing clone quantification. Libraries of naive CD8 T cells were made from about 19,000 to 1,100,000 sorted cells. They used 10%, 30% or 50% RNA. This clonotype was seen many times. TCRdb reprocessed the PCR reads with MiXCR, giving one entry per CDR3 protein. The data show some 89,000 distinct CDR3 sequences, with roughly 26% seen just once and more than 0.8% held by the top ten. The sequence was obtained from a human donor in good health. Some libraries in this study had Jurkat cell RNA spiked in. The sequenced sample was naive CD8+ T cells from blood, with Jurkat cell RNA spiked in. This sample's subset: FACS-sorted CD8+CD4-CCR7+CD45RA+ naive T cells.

CDR3 DNA sequence: TGTGCCAGCAGCGGGCGGTACAATGAGCAGTTCTTC. As protein: CASSGRYNEQFF. The chain uses TRBV4-2 and TRBJ2-1; D ambiguous. Trimming cost V 5 bases and J 4 bases, with 6 bases left between them. The CDR3 loop spans 12 amino acids. Per germline, CDR1 LGHNA and CDR2 YNFKEQ.